These 20 T cell receptor beta chains originate from one sample sequenced in a study of blood T cell repertoires in COVID-19. Repertoires were generated with immunoSEQ multiplex PCR, while TCRdb's copy carries only in-frame clones and drops some. The sample includes under 75,000 clones, around 90% of them seen just once. Input material: peripheral blood. Receptors originate from a man in his sixties with active COVID-19.

This rearrangement joins TRBV5-1 to TRBJ1-1, with TRBD1 as a possible D gene (5 bases). The ends were cut back, 3 bases at V and 1 base at J, with 13 bases in the middle. Germline V gives CDR1 SGHRS, CDR2 YFSETQ. The CDR3 runs 15 residues. CDR3 coding DNA: TGCGCCAGCAGCTCCACCGGCGGGGGGAACACTGAAGCTTTCTTT. Translated: CASSSTGGGNTEAFF.

This chain uses TRBV7-2 with TRBJ2-1; tentatively, D is TRBD2 (6 bases). V was shortened by 2 bases and J by 3 bases, with 11 bases between the two germline ends. CDR1 and CDR2 from the germline V gene are SGHTA and FQGNSA. This CDR3 has 15 residues. The CDR3 DNA reads as TGTGCCAGCAGCTTATGGGGGGAGGTCTACAATGAGCAGTTCTTC. It codes for CASSLWGEVYNEQFF.

The chain joins TRBV6-1 to TRBJ1-2; D possibly corresponds to TRBD1 (5 bases). In germline, CDR1 is MNHNS, CDR2 SASEGT. V lost 5 bases to trimming and J lost 0 bases, with 13 bases between them. The CDR3 is made up of 15 amino acids. The CDR3 sequence is CASSPIREANYGYTF. CDR3 coding DNA: TGTGCCAGCAGTCCAATCAGGGAAGCTAACTATGGCTACACCTTC.

The rearrangement uses TRBV7-9 and TRBJ1-1; D is unresolved. The V and J ends lost 1 base and 8 bases respectively, with 11 bases between them. This CDR3 has 13 residues. Germline loops: CDR1 SEHNR, CDR2 FQNEAQ (reference sequence). The CDR3 here is CASSLVSGREAFF. The CDR3 DNA sequence: TGTGCCAGCAGCTTAGTCAGTGGCAGGGAAGCTTTCTTT. Filled out from reference TRBV7-9 and TRBJ1-1, the complete variable domain reads DTGVSQNPRHKITKRGQNVTFRCDPISEHNRLYWYRQTLGQGPEFLTYFQNEAQLEKSRLLSDRFSAERPKGSFSTLEIQRTEQGDSAMYLCASSLVSGREAFFGQGTRLTVV.

This chain connects TRBV5-6 to TRBJ2-3; TRBD2 matches 14 bases. The germline gives CDR1 SGHDT, CDR2 YYEEEE. This CDR3 has 16 residues. V lost 2 bases and J lost 6; bases outside the gene matches: 5. The CDR3 protein is CASSFGTSGSGDTQYF. The DNA of the CDR3 is TGTGCCAGCAGCTTCGGGACTAGCGGGAGCGGTGATACGCAGTATTTT.

The J gene is TRBJ2-1, the V gene TRBV19; TRBD2 matches 11 bases. Per the germline V gene, CDR1 is LNHDA and CDR2 is SQIVND (reference sequence). CDR3 size: 16 residues. Trimming took 5 bases from V and 4 from J; bases not matched to a gene: 7. The chain's CDR3 is CASSGASGRLYNEQFF. CDR3 coding DNA: TGTGCCAGTAGTGGGGCTAGCGGGAGGTTATACAATGAGCAGTTCTTC. Based on the CDR3 plus reference TRBV19 and TRBJ2-1, the full variable domain is DGGITQSPKYLFRKEGQNVTLSCEQNLNHDAMYWYRQDPGQGLRLIYYSQIVNDFQKGDIAEGYSVSREKKESFPLTVTSAQKNPTAFYLCASSGASGRLYNEQFFGPGTRLTVL.

The V call is TRBV7-6, the J call TRBJ1-2, with D unresolved. This CDR3 is built from 17 residues. In germline, CDR1 is SGHVS, CDR2 FNYEAQ. V was clipped by 1 base and J by 2 bases, with 17 bases between them. The CDR3 nucleotides are TGTGCCAGCAGCTTAGAATCGCCGGGGAGTGGGAACTATGGCTACACCTTC. Amino acid sequence: CASSLESPGSGNYGYTF.

The chain carries TRBV10-3 and TRBJ2-6; 9 bases fit TRBD2. The CDR3 sequence is 17 residues long. With V trimmed by 8 bases and J by 2 bases, 10 bases remained unmatched. CDR1 is ENHRY, CDR2 SYGVKD, per germline. CDR3 amino acids: CAIGGRSGRAGANVLTF. The CDR3 DNA is TGTGCCATCGGGGGGCGTAGCGGGAGAGCTGGGGCCAACGTCCTGACTTTC.

As to this clone: At one end the junction does not follow the germline gene, possibly because of a read error. The J gene is TRBJ2-7, the V gene TRBV18, with TRBD1 matching over 9 bases. The CDR3 totals 11 residues. Germline V gene data show CDR1 as KGHSH and CDR2 as LQKENI. DNA of the CDR3: TGCTTGAACAGGGGGCTGAACGAGCAGTACTTC. It yields the protein CLNRGLNEQYF. Supplemented by reference TRBV18 and TRBJ2-7, the full variable domain reads NAGVMQNPRHLVRRRGQEARLRCSPMKGHSHVYWYRQLPEEGLKFMVYLQKENIIDESGMPKERFSAEFPKEGPSILRIQQVVRGDSAAYFCLNRGLNEQYFGPGTRLTVT.

The chain combines TRBV19 with TRBJ2-7, with 12 bases aligning to TRBD1. Unmatched junction bases numbered 8, after V lost 4 bases and J lost 7 bases. The CDR3 runs to 15 residues. Germline V gene data show CDR1 as LNHDA and CDR2 as SQIVND (reference sequence). CDR3 coding DNA: TGTGCCAGTAGTAGAACGGGACAGGGGGCCGGGGAGCAGTACTTC. Translating gives CASSRTGQGAGEQYF.

This clone was recorded once. The CDR3 loop is CASSQDMHSGNVLTF. For the CDR3, the DNA is TGCGCCAGCAGCCAAGATATGCATAGCGGCAACGTCCTGACTTTC. The gene calls are TRBV4-3 and TRBJ2-6; tentatively, D is TRBD2 (6 bases). CDR3 length: 15 amino acids. The germline V gene has CDR1 LGHNA and CDR2 YSLEER. V was clipped by 0 bases and J by 9 bases, with 12 bases between them.

The J gene is TRBJ2-6, the V gene TRBV28, with a possible D match to TRBD1 (7 bases). CDR1 is MDHEN and CDR2 is SYDVKM in the germline V gene. CDR3 length: 14 residues. Deletions cut 2 bases from V and 13 bases from J, with 15 bases between. CDR3: CASSLGGTVRVLTF. The CDR3 nucleotides are TGTGCCAGCAGTTTAGGGGGGACAGTCCGGGTCCTGACTTTC.

The V and J genes are TRBV6-6 and TRBJ2-5, with D tentatively TRBD1 (5 bases). The germline gives CDR1 MNHNY, CDR2 SVGAGI (reference sequence). V was clipped by 0 bases and J by 4 bases, with 12 bases between them. The CDR3 is made up of 15 amino acids. DNA of the CDR3: TGTGCCAGCAGTTACTCGAGGCAGGGCGCAGAGACCCAGTACTTC. Translated: CASSYSRQGAETQYF.

The chain is built from TRBV28 and TRBJ1-4, with 9 bases matching TRBD1. After removal of 2 bases from V and 8 bases from J, the junction contained 6 bases not matched to a gene. Germline CDR1 and CDR2: MDHEN and SYDVKM. The CDR3 is made up of 15 amino acids. The CDR3 sequence is CASSLPGTGREKLFF. Written as DNA, the CDR3 is TGTGCCAGCAGTTTACCAGGGACAGGGAGAGAAAAACTGTTTTTT. Looking up the rest from reference TRBV28 and TRBJ1-4 gives the full variable domain: DVKVTQSSRYLVKRTGEKVFLECVQDMDHENMFWYRQDPGLGLRLIYFSYDVKMKEKGDIPEGYSVSREKKERFSLILESASTNQTSMYLCASSLPGTGREKLFFGSGTQLSVL.

This chain links TRBV4-2 with TRBJ2-5, with TRBD2 identical over 10 bases. The V and J ends lost 4 bases and 0 bases, in that order; junction bases with no gene match: 5. The CDR3 totals 16 residues. Germline V lookup: CDR1 LGHNA, CDR2 YNFKEQ. CDR3 DNA sequence: TGTGCCAGCAGCCGGAATAGCGGGAGGCACCAAGAGACCCAGTACTTC. Its protein product is CASSRNSGRHQETQYF.

A single count supports this clone. This chain uses TRBV6-6 with TRBJ1-1, with 12 bases matching TRBD1. With 7 bases clipped from V and 5 bases from J, the junction kept 11 bases outside the gene matches. The CDR3 sequence is 16 residues long. Looked up from germline, CDR1 is MNHNY and CDR2 is SVGAGI (reference sequence). CDR3 loop: CASKGQGAAIGTEAFF. The CDR3 nucleotides are TGTGCCAGCAAGGGACAGGGGGCAGCAATTGGGACTGAAGCTTTCTTT.

The chain uses TRBV6-5 and TRBJ1-6; TRBD1 aligns across 8 bases. The CDR3 covers 15 residues. Looked up from germline, CDR1 is MNHEY and CDR2 is SVGAGI. V was pared by 0 bases and J by 9 bases, with 4 bases of the junction left unmatched. CDR3 loop: CASSYSPGGGSPLHF. For the CDR3, the DNA is TGTGCCAGCAGTTACTCGCCAGGGGGCGGTTCACCCCTCCACTTT.

The chain employs TRBV14 and TRBJ2-3; the match to TRBD1 covers 9 bases. J lost 5 bases, V lost 2 bases, and 11 bases had no gene match. Germline CDR1 is SGHDN and CDR2 is FVKESK. The CDR3 sequence is 17 residues long. CDR3 in amino acids: CASSQYTGTGNRDTQYF. The CDR3 nucleotides read TGTGCCAGCAGCCAATATACCGGGACAGGGAACAGAGATACGCAGTATTTT.

The chain couples TRBV10-2 to TRBJ2-7; D gene unclear. Germline values: CDR1 WSHSY, CDR2 SAAADI. Between the trimmed V and J ends, which lost 3 bases and 3 bases, there was a span of 3 bases. The CDR3 sequence is 11 residues long. CDR3 sequence reads: CASSDSYEQYF. The CDR3 nucleotides read TGCGCCAGCAGTGACAGCTACGAGCAGTACTTC.

The chain joins TRBV4-3 to TRBJ1-2, with a possible D match to TRBD1 (5 bases). V was pared by 0 bases and J by 2 bases, with 13 bases between. The CDR3 is 16 residues long. Looked up from germline, CDR1 is LGHNA and CDR2 is YSLEER. The CDR3, as DNA: TGCGCCAGCAGCCAAGATATTGACAGATACAACTATGGCTACACCTTC. Encoded protein: CASSQDIDRYNYGYTF.